This T cell receptor (beta chain) was recorded in a study of T cell responses to AZD1222 COVID-19 vaccine (dated by TCRdb to the early 2020s). A note on the overall study: AZD1222 recipients whose second dose came at about 4 weeks and those whose second dose came at about 12 weeks were combined into one group, since spike-specific TCR depth and breadth did not differ between the two schedules. A total of 230 or so trial participants underwent TCR sequencing, of whom some 210 received two doses of AZD1222 and about 26 received two doses of the MenACWY control vaccine. Trial participants were enrolled into age subgroups of 18-55, 56-69 and 70-plus years, which contained approximately 150, 28 and 58 TCR-sequenced participants, respectively.

This clone was counted once. Its antigen remains unidentified. Base qualities are missing; no much larger clone stands one base away. The time point tag for this specimen amounts to: baseline before first vaccination. Samples from vaccinated people were obtained from the UK trials COV001 and COV002, which included a single-blind randomized controlled phase 2/3 trial of AZD1222 (ChAdOx1 nCoV-19) in healthy adults. For TCRbeta chain sequencing, PBMC samples were collected from trial participants at day 0 and at day 28 after the second dose. CDR1 and CDR2 were assigned from the germline V gene as MDHEN and SYDVKM. V drops 3 bases and J drops 4 bases, leaving 11 bases in between. Reading from cysteine to phenylalanine, the CDR3 counts 14 amino acids. Only the CDR3 region is kept as DNA, spanning 42 bases read in frame from base 1. Summary of the overall study and its limitations: No day 14 peak-response samples were available, so repertoires were characterized only after the peak T cell response. Participants were mostly white British and included more females than males, and it was suggested by the authors that clonal diversity may have been underestimated. The 56-69-year group was small, and its depth increase did not reach significance, likely because of low power. Epitopes outside the regions mutated in the B.1.351 and B.1.1.7 variants were reportedly recognized by nearly half of the unique spike-specific TCRs. After two AZD1222 doses, spike-specific TCR breadth and depth were significantly higher than at day 0 and than in MenACWY recipients. Conclusions about previously exposed vaccinees are limited because only six or seven AZD1222 recipients were SARS-CoV-2 seropositive at baseline. Vaccine-associated CD4 TCRs spanned the whole spike protein, with dominant responses in regions 160-218 and 743-854.

The CDR3 regions of human TCRbeta chains were analyzed by immunosequencing. The study's processing was this. Repertoire TCRs were checked for matches against a reference library of SARS-CoV-2-specific TCRs that had been generated using the MIRA antigen-specificity platform. Breadth was defined as the fraction of unique TCRs that were SARS-CoV-2-associated, and depth was defined as the fraction of total T cells that were SARS-CoV-2-associated. Using the MIRA data, every spike-specific TCR was mapped to the spike region that the TCR reacted to and assigned to either a CD4 or a CD8 class. Log10-transformed breadth and depth values were compared by one-way ANOVA with Sidak's multiple comparisons tests. TCRdb limited this immuneACCESS table to in-frame rearrangements with V and J called. A share of clones is missing; checked studies link under half to unresolved V genes, and the rest is unexplained. V and J calls and clone size follow that table, whereas D and trimming were derived from the DNA. This sample holds some 150,000 clones; 88% were observed only once. The ten largest account for 2.2% of the sample.

This TCR was recovered from an adult in good health. The sample here was peripheral blood, taken on day 0 of AZD1222 vaccination. The sequence joins TRBV28 to TRBJ2-3; the D gene is not confidently resolved. The CDR3 here reads CASSLGQVADTQYF. DNA sequence: TGTGCCAGCAGTTTGGGCCAGGTTGCAGATACGCAGTATTTT.